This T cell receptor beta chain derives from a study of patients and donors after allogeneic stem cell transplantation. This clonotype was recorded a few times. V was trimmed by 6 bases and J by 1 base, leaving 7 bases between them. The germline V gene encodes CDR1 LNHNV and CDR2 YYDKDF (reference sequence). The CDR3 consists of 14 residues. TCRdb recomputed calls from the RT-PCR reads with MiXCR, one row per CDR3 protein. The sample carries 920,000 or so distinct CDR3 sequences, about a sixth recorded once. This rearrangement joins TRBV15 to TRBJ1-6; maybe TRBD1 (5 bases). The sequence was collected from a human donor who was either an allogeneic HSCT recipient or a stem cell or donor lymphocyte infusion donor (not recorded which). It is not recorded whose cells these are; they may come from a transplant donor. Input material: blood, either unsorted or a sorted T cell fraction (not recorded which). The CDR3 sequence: CATRQGSYNSPLHF. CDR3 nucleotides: TGTGCCACCAGGCAGGGATCCTATAATTCACCCCTCCACTTT.